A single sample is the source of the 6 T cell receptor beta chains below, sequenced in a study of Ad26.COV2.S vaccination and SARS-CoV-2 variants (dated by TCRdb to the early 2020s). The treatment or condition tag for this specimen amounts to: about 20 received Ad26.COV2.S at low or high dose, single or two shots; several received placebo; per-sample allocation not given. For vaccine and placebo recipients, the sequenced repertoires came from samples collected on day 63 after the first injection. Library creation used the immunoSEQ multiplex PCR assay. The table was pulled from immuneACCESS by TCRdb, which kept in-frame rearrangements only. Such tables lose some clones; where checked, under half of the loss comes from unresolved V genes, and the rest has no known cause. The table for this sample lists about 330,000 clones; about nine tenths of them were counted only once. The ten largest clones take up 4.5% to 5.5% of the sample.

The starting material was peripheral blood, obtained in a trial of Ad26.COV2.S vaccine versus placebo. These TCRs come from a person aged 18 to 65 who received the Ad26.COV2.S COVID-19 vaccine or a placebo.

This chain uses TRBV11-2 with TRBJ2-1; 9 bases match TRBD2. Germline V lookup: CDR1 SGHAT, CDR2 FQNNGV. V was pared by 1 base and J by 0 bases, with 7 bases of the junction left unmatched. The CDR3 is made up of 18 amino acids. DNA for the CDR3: TGTGCCAGCAGCTTAGTAGTTAGCGGGGGAGGCTCCTACAATGAGCAGTTCTTC. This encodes CASSLVVSGGGSYNEQFF.

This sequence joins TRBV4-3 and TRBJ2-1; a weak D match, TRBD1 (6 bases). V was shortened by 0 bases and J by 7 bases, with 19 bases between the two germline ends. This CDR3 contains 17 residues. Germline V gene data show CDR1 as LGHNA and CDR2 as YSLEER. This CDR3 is CASSQDDYNGQWNEQFF. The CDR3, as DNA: TGCGCCAGCAGCCAAGATGATTATAATGGACAGTGGAATGAGCAGTTCTTC.

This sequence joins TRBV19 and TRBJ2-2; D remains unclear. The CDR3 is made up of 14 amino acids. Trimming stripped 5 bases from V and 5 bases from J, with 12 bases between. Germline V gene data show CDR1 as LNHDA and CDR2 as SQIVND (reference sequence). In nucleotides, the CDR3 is TGTGCCAGTAGTGATGGACGGGCAACCGGGGAGCTGTTTTTT. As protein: CASSDGRATGELFF.

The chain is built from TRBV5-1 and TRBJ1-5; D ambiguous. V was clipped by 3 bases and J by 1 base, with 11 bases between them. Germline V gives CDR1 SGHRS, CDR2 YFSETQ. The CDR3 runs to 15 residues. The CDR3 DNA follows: TGCGCCAGCAGCTCTGGACGGTTAAGCAATCAGCCCCAGCATTTT. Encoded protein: CASSSGRLSNQPQHF.

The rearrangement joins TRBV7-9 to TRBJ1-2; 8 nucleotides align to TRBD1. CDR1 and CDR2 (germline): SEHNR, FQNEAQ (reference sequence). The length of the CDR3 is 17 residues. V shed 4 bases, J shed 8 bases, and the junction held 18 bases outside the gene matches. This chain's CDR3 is CASSYPTGAATERGYTF. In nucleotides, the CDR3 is TGTGCCAGCAGCTACCCGACAGGGGCCGCGACGGAAAGGGGCTACACCTTC.

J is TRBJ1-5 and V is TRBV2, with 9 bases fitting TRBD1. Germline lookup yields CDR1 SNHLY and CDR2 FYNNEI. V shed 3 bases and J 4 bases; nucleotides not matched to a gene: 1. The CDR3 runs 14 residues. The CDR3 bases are TGTGCCAGCAGTGAGACAGGGGGAAATCAGCCCCAGCATTTT. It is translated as CASSETGGNQPQHF.